These T cell receptor beta chains were read from a single sample in a study of PD-L1 blockade in urothelial cancer. Repertoires were generated with immunoSEQ multiplex PCR, while TCRdb's copy carries only in-frame clones and drops some. Among some 39,000 clones listed, around 84% were seen once. This specimen was PBMCs, taken around atezolizumab (anti-PD-L1) treatment. Receptor source: a man aged 65-85 years with urothelial cancer. CDR3s include the opening cysteine and the closing phenylalanine or tryptophan. D genes are given only for firm matches. The size field is filled for only some rows; it gives once, few, many or a size class.

CDR3 DNA: TGTGCCAGCAGTGTCCTCCATGGGACTAGCGGGAGCTCCTACAATGAGCAGTTCTTC
CDR3 protein: CASSVLHGTSGSSYNEQFF
D gene: TRBD2
J gene: TRBJ2-1
V gene: TRBV2
clone size: .

CDR3 DNA: TGTGCCAGCAGCCTCTGGGACAGGGCCACCGGGGAGCTGTTTTTT
CDR3 protein: CASSLWDRATGELFF
D gene: TRBD1
J gene: TRBJ2-2
V gene: TRBV7-9
clone size: .

CDR3 DNA: TGTGCCTGGAGTGTAACCGTGGGGGCAGGCTACACCTTC
CDR3 protein: CAWSVTVGAGYTF
D gene: .
J gene: TRBJ1-2
V gene: TRBV30
clone size: .

CDR3 DNA: TGTGCCATCAGTGAGTCGCAGGGGGCGGGTGGCTACACCTTC
CDR3 protein: CAISESQGAGGYTF
D gene: TRBD1
J gene: TRBJ1-2
V gene: TRBV10-3
clone size: once

CDR3 DNA: TGTGCCAGCAGCCCGGGGACTAGCGGGGGGGAGACCCAGTACTTC
CDR3 protein: CASSPGTSGGETQYF
D gene: TRBD2
J gene: TRBJ2-5
V gene: TRBV4-2
clone size: .

CDR3 DNA: TGCGCCAGCAGCCCGACGGAGCGGCCTAACAATGAGCAGTTCTTC
CDR3 protein: CASSPTERPNNEQFF
D gene: .
J gene: TRBJ2-1
V gene: TRBV5-1
clone size: .

CDR3 DNA: TGTGCCAGCAGTACTCGGGACAGGGCGCGAGAGCAGTACTTC
CDR3 protein: CASSTRDRAREQYF
D gene: TRBD1
J gene: TRBJ2-7
V gene: TRBV6-5
clone size: once

CDR3 DNA: TGTGCCAGTAGTATAGGGGCCGCCACAGATACGCAGTATTTT
CDR3 protein: CASSIGAATDTQYF
D gene: .
J gene: TRBJ2-3
V gene: TRBV19
clone size: .

CDR3 DNA: TGTGCCAGCAGTGAGTGGCAGGGGGGTCAGCCCCAGCATTTT
CDR3 protein: CASSEWQGGQPQHF
D gene: TRBD1
J gene: TRBJ1-5
V gene: TRBV6-1
clone size: .

CDR3 DNA: TGTGCTAGCGGATTCCGGGAGCGGCGCACAGATACGCAGTATTTT
CDR3 protein: CASGFRERRTDTQYF
D gene: .
J gene: TRBJ2-3
V gene: TRBV12-5
clone size: .

CDR3 DNA: TGTGCCAGCAGCCAAGGGTTATTCAGGGGTGAAGCTTTCTTT
CDR3 protein: CASSQGLFRGEAFF
D gene: .
J gene: TRBJ1-1
V gene: TRBV14
clone size: once

CDR3 DNA: TGTGCCAGCAGTGAAGCGCCAGGGGCGTGGGGAGAGCAGTACTTC
CDR3 protein: CASSEAPGAWGEQYF
D gene: .
J gene: TRBJ2-7
V gene: TRBV2
clone size: .

CDR3 DNA: TGTGCCAGCAGCTCCCAGGGCCAGGGCACTGAAGCTTTCTTT
CDR3 protein: CASSSQGQGTEAFF
D gene: .
J gene: TRBJ1-1
V gene: TRBV7-9
clone size: .

CDR3 DNA: TGTGCCAGCAGCAGGACAGGGGAAAAACTGTTTTTT
CDR3 protein: CASSRTGEKLFF
D gene: TRBD1
J gene: TRBJ1-4
V gene: TRBV2
clone size: .

CDR3 DNA: TGTGCCAGCAGCACCGGGACTACACTCTGCAATGAGCAGTTCTTC
CDR3 protein: CASSTGTTLCNEQFF
D gene: .
J gene: TRBJ2-1
V gene: TRBV21-1
clone size: once

CDR3 DNA: TGTGCCAGCGGCGAGGGAGGAGTGAACAACAATGAGCAGTTCTTC
CDR3 protein: CASGEGGVNNNEQFF
D gene: .
J gene: TRBJ2-1
V gene: TRBV27
clone size: once

CDR3 DNA: TGTGCCAGCAGCTTAGGGGGGACTAGCGGGATCGACGAGCAGTACTTC
CDR3 protein: CASSLGGTSGIDEQYF
D gene: TRBD2
J gene: TRBJ2-7
V gene: TRBV7-6
clone size: .